A single T cell receptor beta chain is shown here with its context. What it binds is unknown. During cDNA synthesis, UMIs that each contained a 6-nucleotide sample barcode were added by means of template switching. Two rounds of nested PCR, of roughly 17 and 9 cycles, were run on TCRalpha and TCRbeta cDNA. TCRdb re-called the 5' RACE reads; every CDR3 protein appears as one record, without DNA. The sample yields around 370,000 distinct CDR3 sequences, of which the top ten take up 2.5% to 3%. CDR1 and CDR2 (germline): SEHNR, FQNEAQ (reference sequence). CDR3 size: 14 residues. The data are from a study of monozygotic twins with inflammatory bowel disease. Overall study findings and caveats: Clonotype overlap with others was lower in IBD patients than in healthy twins, a difference that was greatest with disease activity.

The sequenced sample consisted of blood. The sequence was obtained from a human donor with ulcerative colitis or Crohn's disease, or a healthy co-twin of an affected twin (not recorded which). The chain carries TRBV7-9 and TRBJ2-3; TCRdb's D call of TRBD1 is untestable without DNA. This CDR3 is CASSLEGTARAQYF.